This T cell receptor beta chain was captured in a study of blood T cell repertoires in COVID-19. As for the study in general: COVID-19 samples collected from the United States, Italy and Spain covered acute and convalescent phases. PBMCs, B-cell-depleted T cells, or T cells provided the cDNA or gDNA that made up the material.

Looked up from germline, CDR1 is MRHNA and CDR2 is SNTAGT. The CDR3 is made up of 15 amino acids. Trimming removed 4 bases from V and 5 bases from J; junction bases left unmatched: 9. Assay used: immunoSEQ multiplex PCR; TCRdb lists only in-frame clones, some missing. Among over 200,000 clones, approximately 90% were seen once, and the ten largest hold about 16%. Ages ranged from about 18 to 90 years, with residence in about two dozen US areas. The chain couples TRBV6-4 to TRBJ2-3; 7 positions agree with TRBD1. The clonotype was recovered from a man aged 18 to 29 who had recovered from COVID-19. The specimen sequenced was PBMCs or T cells enriched from blood (not recorded which). CDR3 in amino acids: CASSVQPTGEDTQYF. The DNA of the CDR3 is TGTGCCAGCAGTGTGCAACCCACAGGGGAAGATACGCAGTATTTT.